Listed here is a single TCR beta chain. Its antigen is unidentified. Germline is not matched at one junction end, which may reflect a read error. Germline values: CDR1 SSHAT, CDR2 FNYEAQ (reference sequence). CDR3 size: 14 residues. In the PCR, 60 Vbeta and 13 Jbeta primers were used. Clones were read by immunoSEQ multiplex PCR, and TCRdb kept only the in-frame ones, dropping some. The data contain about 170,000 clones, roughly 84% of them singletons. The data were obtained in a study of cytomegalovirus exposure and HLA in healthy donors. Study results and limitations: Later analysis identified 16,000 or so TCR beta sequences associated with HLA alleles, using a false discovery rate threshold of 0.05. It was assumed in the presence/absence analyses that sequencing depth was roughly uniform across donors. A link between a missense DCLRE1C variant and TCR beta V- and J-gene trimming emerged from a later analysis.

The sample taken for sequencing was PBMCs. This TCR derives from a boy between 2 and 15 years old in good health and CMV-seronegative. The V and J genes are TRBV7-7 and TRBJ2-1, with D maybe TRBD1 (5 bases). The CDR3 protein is CASSSPPKGNEQFF. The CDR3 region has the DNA TGTGCTAGCAGCTCCCCCCCCAAGGGGAATGAGCAGTTCTTC.